The following is a TCR beta chain sequence with its context. This sample is part of a study of T cells in Graves' hyperthyroidism and ophthalmopathy. With V trimmed by 3 bases and J by 2 bases, 14 bases remained unmatched. From germline, CDR1 is ENHRY and CDR2 SYGVKD. This CDR3 is built from 20 residues. Criteria for exclusion of patients were uncontrolled infection, other autoimmune disease, pregnancy or lactation. RNA transcripts provided the source from which TCR beta CDR3 regions were amplified. The TCR CDR3 first-round RT-PCR relied on the HTBI primer set. From the multiplex PCR reads, TCRdb called clonotypes with MiXCR, one entry per CDR3 protein. The sample has roughly 510,000 distinct CDR3 sequences, roughly 45% seen once.

The TCR sequence derives from an adult woman with Graves' disease, either hyperthyroidism or ophthalmopathy (not recorded which). The specimen sequenced was peripheral blood or thyroid tissue (not recorded which). The chain combines TRBV10-3 with TRBJ2-6; 9 nucleotides agree with TRBD2. The CDR3 DNA reads as TGTGCCATCAGTGAAAATCGGCGCGGGGGGGCTCTAACTGGGGCCAACGTCCTGACTTTC. It translates to CAISENRRGGALTGANVLTF.